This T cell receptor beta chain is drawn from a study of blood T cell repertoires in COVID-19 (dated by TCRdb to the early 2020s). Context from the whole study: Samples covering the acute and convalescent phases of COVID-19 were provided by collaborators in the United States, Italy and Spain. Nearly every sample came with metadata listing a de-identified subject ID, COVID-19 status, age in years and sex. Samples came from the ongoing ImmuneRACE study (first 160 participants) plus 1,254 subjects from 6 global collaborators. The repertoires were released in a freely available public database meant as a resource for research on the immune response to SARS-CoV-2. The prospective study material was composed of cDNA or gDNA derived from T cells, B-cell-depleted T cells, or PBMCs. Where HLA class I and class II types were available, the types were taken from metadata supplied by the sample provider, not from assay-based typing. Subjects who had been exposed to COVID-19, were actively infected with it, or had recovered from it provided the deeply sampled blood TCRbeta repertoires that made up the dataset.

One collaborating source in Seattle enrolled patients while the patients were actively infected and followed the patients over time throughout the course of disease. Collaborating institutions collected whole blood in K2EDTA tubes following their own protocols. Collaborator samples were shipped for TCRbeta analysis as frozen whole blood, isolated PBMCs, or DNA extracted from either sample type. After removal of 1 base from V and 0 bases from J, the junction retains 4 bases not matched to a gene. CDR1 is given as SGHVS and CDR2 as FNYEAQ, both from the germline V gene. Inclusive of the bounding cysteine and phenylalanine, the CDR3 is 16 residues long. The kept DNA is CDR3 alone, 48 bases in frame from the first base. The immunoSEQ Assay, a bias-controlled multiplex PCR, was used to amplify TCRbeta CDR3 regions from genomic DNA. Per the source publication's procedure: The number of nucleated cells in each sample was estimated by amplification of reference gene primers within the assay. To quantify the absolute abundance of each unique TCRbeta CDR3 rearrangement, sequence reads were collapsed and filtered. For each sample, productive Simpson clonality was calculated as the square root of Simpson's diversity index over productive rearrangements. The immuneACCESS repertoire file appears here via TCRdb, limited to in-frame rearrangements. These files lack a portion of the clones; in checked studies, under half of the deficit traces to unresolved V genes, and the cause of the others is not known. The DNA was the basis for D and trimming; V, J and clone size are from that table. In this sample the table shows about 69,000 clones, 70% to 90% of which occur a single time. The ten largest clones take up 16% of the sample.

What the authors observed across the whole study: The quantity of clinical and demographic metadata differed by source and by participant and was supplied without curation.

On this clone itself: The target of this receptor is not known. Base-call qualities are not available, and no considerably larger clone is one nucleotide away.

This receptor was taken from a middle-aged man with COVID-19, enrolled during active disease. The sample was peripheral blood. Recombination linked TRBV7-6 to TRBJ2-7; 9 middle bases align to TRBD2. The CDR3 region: CASSLVRGGSSYEQYF. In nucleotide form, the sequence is TGTGCCAGCAGCTTAGTGCGGGGGGGGAGCTCCTACGAGCAGTACTTC.